This T cell receptor beta chain was documented in a study of blood T cell repertoires in COVID-19. This clone was found once. Sequencing was performed with immunoSEQ multiplex PCR; in TCRdb, only in-frame clones are kept and a portion is missing. The table lists some 220,000 clones, 65% to 90% of them singletons, with roughly 5.3% in the top ten. CDR1 is SGDLS, CDR2 YYNGEE, per germline. V gave up 0 bases and J gave up 4 bases; unmatched junction bases: 6. This CDR3 is 16 amino acids long. The rearrangement links TRBV9 to TRBJ2-1, with 8 bases lining up with TRBD2. This sequence originates from a man between 45 and 60 years old with COVID-19, enrolled during active disease. The sample comprised peripheral blood. The CDR3 coding sequence is TGTGCCAGCAGCGTAGTTACGGGGGGGCCGTACAATGAGCAGTTCTTC. Amino acids: CASSVVTGGPYNEQFF.